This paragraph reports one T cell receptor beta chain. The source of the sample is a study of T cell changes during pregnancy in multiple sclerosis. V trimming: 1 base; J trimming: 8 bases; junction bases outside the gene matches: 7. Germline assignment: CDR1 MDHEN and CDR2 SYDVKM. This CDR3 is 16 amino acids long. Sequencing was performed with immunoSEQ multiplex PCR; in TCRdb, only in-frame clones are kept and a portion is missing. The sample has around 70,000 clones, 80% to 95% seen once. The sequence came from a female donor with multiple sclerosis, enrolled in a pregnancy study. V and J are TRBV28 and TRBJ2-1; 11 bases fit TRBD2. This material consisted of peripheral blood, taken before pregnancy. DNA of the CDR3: TGTGCCAGCAGTTTATTTACTAGCGGGAGAATATATGAGCAGTTCTTC. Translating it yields CASSLFTSGRIYEQFF.